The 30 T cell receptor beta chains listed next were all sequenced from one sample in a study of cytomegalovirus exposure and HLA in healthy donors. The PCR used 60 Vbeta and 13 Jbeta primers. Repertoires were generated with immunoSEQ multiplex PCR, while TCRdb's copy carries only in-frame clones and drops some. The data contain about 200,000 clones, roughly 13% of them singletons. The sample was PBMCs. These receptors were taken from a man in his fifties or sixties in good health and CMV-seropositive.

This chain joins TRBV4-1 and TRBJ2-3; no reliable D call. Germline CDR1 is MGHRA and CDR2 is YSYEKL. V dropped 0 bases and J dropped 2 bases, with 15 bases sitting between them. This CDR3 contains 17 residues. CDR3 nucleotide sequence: TGCGCCAGCAGCCAAGAAGGCGGCAGATCTTTCACAGATACGCAGTATTTT. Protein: CASSQEGGRSFTDTQYF.

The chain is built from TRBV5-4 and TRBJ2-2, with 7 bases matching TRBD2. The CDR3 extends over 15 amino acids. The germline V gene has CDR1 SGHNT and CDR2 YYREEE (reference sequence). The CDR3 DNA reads TGTGCTGGGGGAGGGGAGCCAGTGGGCACCGGGGAGCTGTTTTTT. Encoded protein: CAGGGEPVGTGELFF.

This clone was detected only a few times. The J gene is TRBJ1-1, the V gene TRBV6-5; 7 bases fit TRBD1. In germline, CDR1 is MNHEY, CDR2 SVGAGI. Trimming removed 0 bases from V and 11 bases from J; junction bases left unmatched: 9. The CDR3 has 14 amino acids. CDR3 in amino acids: CASSYSTRDREAFF. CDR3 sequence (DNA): TGTGCCAGCAGTTACTCGACTAGGGACAGAGAGGCTTTCTTT.

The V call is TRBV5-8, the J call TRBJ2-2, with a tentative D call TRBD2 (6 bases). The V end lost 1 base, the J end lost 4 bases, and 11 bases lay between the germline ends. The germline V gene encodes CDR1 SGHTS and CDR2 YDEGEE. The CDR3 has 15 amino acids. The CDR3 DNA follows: TGTGCCAGCAGCTTGTTTACCGGGGGCACCGGGGAGCTGTTTTTT. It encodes CASSLFTGGTGELFF.

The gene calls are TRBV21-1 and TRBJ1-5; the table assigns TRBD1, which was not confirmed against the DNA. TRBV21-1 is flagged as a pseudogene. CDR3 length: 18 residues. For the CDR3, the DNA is TGTGCCAGCAGGAAAGGTGGACAGGGGCCTAATATCCCCCACGGCCAGCATTTT. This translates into CASRKGGQGPNIPHGQHF.

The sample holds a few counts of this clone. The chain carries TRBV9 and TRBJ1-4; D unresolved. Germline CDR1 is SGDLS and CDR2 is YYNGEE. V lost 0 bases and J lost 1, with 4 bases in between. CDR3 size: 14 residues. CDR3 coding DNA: TGTGCCAGCAGCGTAGAACTAACTAATGAAAAACTGTTTTTT. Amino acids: CASSVELTNEKLFF.

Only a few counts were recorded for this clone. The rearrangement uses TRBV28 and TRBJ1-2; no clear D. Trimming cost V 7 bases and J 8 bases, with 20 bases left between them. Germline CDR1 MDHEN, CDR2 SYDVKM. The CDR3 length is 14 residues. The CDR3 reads CASTLRLLPRGYTF. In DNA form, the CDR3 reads TGTGCCAGCACCTTGAGGCTACTGCCAAGGGGCTACACCTTC.

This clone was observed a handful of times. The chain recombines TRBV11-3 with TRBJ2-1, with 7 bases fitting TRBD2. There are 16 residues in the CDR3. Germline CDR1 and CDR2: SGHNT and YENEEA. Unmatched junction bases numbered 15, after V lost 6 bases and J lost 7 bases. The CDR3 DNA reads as TGTGCCAGCAGGGGGGGACTAAATACGCAAGGGAATGAGCAGTTCTTC. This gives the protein CASRGGLNTQGNEQFF.

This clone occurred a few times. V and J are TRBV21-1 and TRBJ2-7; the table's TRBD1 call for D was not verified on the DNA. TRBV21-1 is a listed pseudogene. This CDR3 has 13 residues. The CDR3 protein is CATRQGASYEQYF. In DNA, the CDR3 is TGTGCCACGAGACAGGGGGCGTCCTACGAGCAGTACTTC.

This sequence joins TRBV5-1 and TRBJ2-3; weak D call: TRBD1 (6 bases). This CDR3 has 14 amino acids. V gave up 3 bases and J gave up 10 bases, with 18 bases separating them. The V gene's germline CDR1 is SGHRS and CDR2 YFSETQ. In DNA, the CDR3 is TGCGCCAGCAGCTCGTTTCAGGGGTCGTGGGCGCAGTATTTT. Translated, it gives CASSSFQGSWAQYF.

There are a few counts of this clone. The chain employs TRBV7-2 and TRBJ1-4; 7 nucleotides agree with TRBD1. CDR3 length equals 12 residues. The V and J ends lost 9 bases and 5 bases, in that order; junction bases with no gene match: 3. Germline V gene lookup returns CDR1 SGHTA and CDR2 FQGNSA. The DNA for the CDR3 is TGTGCCAGTCGACAGGGAAATGAAAAACTGTTTTTT. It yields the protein CASRQGNEKLFF.

Here the CDR3 reads CASSLTGTGSPQHF. Written as DNA, the CDR3 is TGTGCCAGCAGTTTAACCGGGACAGGGTCGCCCCAGCATTTT. This sequence joins TRBV27 and TRBJ1-5, with 9 bases aligning to TRBD1. Germline V lookup: CDR1 MNHEY, CDR2 SMNVEV (reference sequence). The length of the CDR3 is 14 residues. The ends lost 2 bases at V and 9 bases at J; junction bases unmatched: 5.

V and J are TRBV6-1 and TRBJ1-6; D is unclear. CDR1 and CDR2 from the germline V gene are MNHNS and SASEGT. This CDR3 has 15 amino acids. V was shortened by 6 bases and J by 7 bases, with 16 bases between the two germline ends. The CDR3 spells CASSPEFGGNSPLHF. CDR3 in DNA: TGTGCCAGCAGCCCTGAGTTTGGCGGGAATTCACCCCTCCACTTT.

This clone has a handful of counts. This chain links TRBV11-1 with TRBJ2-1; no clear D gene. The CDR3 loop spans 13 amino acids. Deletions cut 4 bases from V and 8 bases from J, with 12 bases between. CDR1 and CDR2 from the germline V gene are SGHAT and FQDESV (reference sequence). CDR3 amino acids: CASSYLVNHEQFF. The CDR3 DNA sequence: TGTGCCAGCAGCTATTTAGTCAACCATGAGCAGTTCTTC.

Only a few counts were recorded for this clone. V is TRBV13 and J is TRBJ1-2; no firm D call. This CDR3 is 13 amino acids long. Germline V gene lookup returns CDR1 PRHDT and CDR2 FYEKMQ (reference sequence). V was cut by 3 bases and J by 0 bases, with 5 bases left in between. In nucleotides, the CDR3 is TGTGCCAGCAGCTTGGCCACTAACTATGGCTACACCTTC. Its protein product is CASSLATNYGYTF.

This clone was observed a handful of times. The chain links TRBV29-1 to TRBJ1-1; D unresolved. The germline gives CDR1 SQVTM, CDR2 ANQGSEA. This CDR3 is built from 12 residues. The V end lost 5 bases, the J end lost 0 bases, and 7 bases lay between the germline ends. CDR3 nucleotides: TGCAGCGTTAGGCGGTTGAACACTGAAGCTTTCTTT. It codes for CSVRRLNTEAFF.

CDR3: CASSLGTSGGHQETQYF. For the CDR3, the DNA is TGTGCCAGCAGCTTGGGAACTAGCGGGGGCCACCAAGAGACCCAGTACTTC. V usage is TRBV5-4 and J usage is TRBJ2-5, with 11 positions matching TRBD2. The length of the CDR3 is 17 residues. The ends lost 0 bases at V and 0 bases at J; junction bases unmatched: 4. Germline V lookup: CDR1 SGHNT, CDR2 YYREEE (reference sequence).

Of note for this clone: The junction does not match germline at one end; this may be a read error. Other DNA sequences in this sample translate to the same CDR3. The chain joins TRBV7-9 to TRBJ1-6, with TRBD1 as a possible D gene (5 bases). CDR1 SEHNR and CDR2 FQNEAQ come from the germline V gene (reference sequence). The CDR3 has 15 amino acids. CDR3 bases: TGTGCCAGCAGCTTAGGGTCCAGGGATAATTCACCCCTACACTTT. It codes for CASSLGSRDNSPLHF.

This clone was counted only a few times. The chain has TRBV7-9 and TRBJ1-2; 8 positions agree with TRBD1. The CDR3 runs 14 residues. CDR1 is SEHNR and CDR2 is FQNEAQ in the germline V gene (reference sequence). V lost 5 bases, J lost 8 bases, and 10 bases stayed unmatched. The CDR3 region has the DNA TGTGCCAGCAGCCGACAGGGGCAGTTGGAAGGCTACACCTTC. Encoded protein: CASSRQGQLEGYTF. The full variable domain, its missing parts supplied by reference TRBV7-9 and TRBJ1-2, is DTGVSQNPRHKITKRGQNVTFRCDPISEHNRLYWYRQTLGQGPEFLTYFQNEAQLEKSRLLSDRFSAERPKGSFSTLEIQRTEQGDSAMYLCASSRQGQLEGYTFGSGTRLTVV.

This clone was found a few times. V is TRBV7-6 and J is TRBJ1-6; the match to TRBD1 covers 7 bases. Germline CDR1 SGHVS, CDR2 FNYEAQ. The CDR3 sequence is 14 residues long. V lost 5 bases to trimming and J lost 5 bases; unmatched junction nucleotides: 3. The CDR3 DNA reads TGTGCCAGCAGCGAGACAGGGAATAATTCACCCCTCCACTTT. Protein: CASSETGNNSPLHF.

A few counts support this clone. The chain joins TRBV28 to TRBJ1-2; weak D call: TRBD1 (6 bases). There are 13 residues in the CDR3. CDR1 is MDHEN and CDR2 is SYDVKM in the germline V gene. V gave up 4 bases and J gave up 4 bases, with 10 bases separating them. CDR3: CASSSTGLYGYTF. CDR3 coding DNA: TGTGCCAGCAGTTCGACAGGACTCTATGGCTACACCTTC.

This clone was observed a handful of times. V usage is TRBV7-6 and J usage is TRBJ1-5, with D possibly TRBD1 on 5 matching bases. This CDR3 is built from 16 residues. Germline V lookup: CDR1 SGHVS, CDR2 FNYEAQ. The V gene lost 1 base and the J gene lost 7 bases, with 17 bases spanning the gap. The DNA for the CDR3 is TGTGCCAGCAGCTTAGAAGGGGCGATGATGGGGCAGCCCCAGCATTTT. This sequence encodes CASSLEGAMMGQPQHF.

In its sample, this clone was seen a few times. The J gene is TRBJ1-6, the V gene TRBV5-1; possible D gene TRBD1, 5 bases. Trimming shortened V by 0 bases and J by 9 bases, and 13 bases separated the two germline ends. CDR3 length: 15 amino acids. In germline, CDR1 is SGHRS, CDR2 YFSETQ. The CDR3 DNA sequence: TGCGCCAGCAGCTTGGAGCTGGGGACTAGTTCACCCCTCCACTTT. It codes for CASSLELGTSSPLHF.

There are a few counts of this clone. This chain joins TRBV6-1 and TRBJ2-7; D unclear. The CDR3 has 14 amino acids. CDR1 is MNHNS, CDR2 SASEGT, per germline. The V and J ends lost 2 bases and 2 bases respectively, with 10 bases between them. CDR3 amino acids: CASSEPSGPYEQYV. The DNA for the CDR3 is TGTGCCAGCAGTGAACCCTCGGGTCCCTACGAGCAGTACGTC.

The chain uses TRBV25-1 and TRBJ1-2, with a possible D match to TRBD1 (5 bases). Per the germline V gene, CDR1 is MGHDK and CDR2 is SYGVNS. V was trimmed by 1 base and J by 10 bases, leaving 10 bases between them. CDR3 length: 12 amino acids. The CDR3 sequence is CASSEFTGDYTF. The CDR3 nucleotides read TGTGCCAGCAGTGAATTCACAGGTGACTACACCTTC.

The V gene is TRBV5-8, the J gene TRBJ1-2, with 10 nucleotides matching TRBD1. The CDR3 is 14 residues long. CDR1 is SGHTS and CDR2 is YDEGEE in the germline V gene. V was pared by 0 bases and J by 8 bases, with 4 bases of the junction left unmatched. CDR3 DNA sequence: TGTGCCAGCAGCTTGGCCGGGACAGGGGTAGGCTACACCTTC. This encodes CASSLAGTGVGYTF.

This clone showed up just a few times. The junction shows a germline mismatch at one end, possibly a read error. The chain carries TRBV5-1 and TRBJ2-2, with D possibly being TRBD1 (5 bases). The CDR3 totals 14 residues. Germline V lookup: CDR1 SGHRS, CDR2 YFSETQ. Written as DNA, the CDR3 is TGCGCCAGCAGCTCGGCAGGGAACGCCGGGGAGCTGTTTTTT. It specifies CASSSAGNAGELFF. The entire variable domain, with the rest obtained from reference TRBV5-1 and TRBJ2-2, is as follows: KAGVTQTPRYLIKTRGQQVTLSCSPISGHRSVSWYQQTPGQGLQFLFEYFSETQRNKGNFPGRFSGRQFSNSRSEMNVSTLELGDSALYLCASSSAGNAGELFFGEGSRLTVL.

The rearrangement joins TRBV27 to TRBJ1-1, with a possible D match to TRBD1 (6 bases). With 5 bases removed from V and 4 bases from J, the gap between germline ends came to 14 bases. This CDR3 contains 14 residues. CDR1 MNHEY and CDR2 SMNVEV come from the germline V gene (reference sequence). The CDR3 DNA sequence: TGTGCCAGCAGTGTCGGAACAGGGCTCACTGAAGCTTTCTTT. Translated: CASSVGTGLTEAFF.

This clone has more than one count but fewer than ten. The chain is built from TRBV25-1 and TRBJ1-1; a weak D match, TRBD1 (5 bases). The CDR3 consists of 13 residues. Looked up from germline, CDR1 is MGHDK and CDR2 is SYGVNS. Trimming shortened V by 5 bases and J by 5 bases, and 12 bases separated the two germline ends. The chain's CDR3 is CASSWGGSTEAFF. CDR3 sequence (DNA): TGTGCCAGCAGTTGGGGGGGAAGTACTGAAGCTTTCTTT.

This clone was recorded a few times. DNA for the CDR3: TGTGCCAGCAGTCAACGACGGAGTTGGGAGACCCAGTACTTC. Its protein is CASSQRRSWETQYF. The V call is TRBV2, the J call TRBJ2-5, with D hard to call. Per germline, CDR1 SNHLY and CDR2 FYNNEI. The CDR3 is made up of 14 amino acids. With 5 bases removed from V and 5 bases from J, the gap between germline ends came to 15 bases.